A single sample gave rise to the 25 T cell receptor beta chains below, sequenced in a study of blood T cell repertoires in COVID-19. Measured with immunoSEQ multiplex PCR; TCRdb has only the in-frame clones, and not every one. The sample includes some 55,000 clones, less than 95% of them seen just once. Sequences were obtained from peripheral blood. The receptors originated from a middle-aged woman with active COVID-19.

The genes are TRBV3-1 (or the pseudogene TRBV3-2) and TRBJ1-3; 7 positions match TRBD1. This CDR3 contains 15 residues. The germline V gene has CDR1 LGHDT and CDR2 YNNKEL (reference sequence). Trimming cost V 4 bases and J 3 bases; bases outside gene matches: 6. The CDR3 sequence: CASSPDRVGGNTIYF. CDR3 nucleotide sequence: TGTGCCAGCAGCCCCGACAGGGTTGGTGGAAACACCATATATTTT.

This clone was picked up a small number of times. The chain is built from TRBV10-3 and TRBJ2-7; tentative D call: TRBD1 (6 bases). V was pared by 0 bases and J by 4 bases, with 7 bases between. The CDR3 totals 13 residues. The germline V gene encodes CDR1 ENHRY and CDR2 SYGVKD. CDR3 residues: CAISESTGYEQYF. CDR3 DNA: TGTGCCATCAGTGAGTCGACAGGTTACGAGCAGTACTTC.

The chain combines TRBV2 with TRBJ2-2; 7 positions agree with TRBD1. V shed 4 bases and J 4 bases; nucleotides not matched to a gene: 3. The CDR3 consists of 14 residues. Germline-derived CDR1 and CDR2 are SNHLY and FYNNEI. The CDR3 region has the DNA TGTGCCAGCAGTGGGGGACAGTTCACCGGGGAGCTGTTTTTT. Translation: CASSGGQFTGELFF.

Here the CDR3 reads CASKVTGSGYTF. CDR3 sequence (DNA): TGTGCCAGCAAAGTGACAGGGTCGGGCTACACCTTC. V and J are TRBV25-1 and TRBJ1-2, with 7 bases that match TRBD1. The V segment lost 7 bases and the J segment 8 bases; nucleotides outside the gene matches: 7. Germline V gene lookup returns CDR1 MGHDK and CDR2 SYGVNS. This CDR3 contains 12 residues.

A few counts support this clone. The CDR3 loop reads CASSLGPSGGWADTQYF. The CDR3 DNA reads TGTGCCAGCAGCTTAGGCCCAAGCGGGGGGTGGGCAGATACGCAGTATTTT. This chain uses TRBV7-3 with TRBJ2-3; 9 nucleotides align to TRBD2. J gave up 4 bases and V 2 bases, and 10 bases lay outside the gene matches. Germline V gives CDR1 SGHTA, CDR2 FQGTGA. CDR3 length: 17 residues.

This rearrangement joins TRBV11-3 to TRBJ2-7, with 10 bases identical to TRBD1. Germline V gene data show CDR1 as SGHNT and CDR2 as YENEEA. The V gene end was trimmed by 2 bases and the J gene end by 5 bases; junction bases not matched to a gene: 9. This CDR3 is 16 amino acids long. CDR3 coding DNA: TGTGCCAGCAGCTTAAGTACCCTGGACAGGGGGAACGAGCAGTACTTC. Amino acid sequence: CASSLSTLDRGNEQYF.

The gene calls are TRBV29-1 and TRBJ1-4; possible D gene TRBD1, 6 bases. Between the trimmed V and J ends, which lost 4 bases and 8 bases, there was a span of 20 bases. CDR3 size: 15 residues. Germline V CDR1 and CDR2: SQVTM, ANQGSEA. Here the CDR3 reads CSVGAGGARREKLFF. Here the CDR3 DNA reads TGCAGCGTTGGCGCGGGGGGCGCAAGGCGGGAAAAACTGTTTTTT.

The chain is built from TRBV6-1 and TRBJ2-7, with D unresolved. Germline lookup yields CDR1 MNHNS and CDR2 SASEGT. Trimming removed 2 bases from V and 0 bases from J, with 14 bases in between. The CDR3 length is 16 residues. CDR3: CASSELAGANSYEQYF. CDR3 bases: TGTGCCAGCAGTGAATTGGCCGGAGCGAACTCCTACGAGCAGTACTTC.

The rearrangement links TRBV20-1 to TRBJ2-6; D ambiguous. Trimming left V 3 bases short and J 4 bases short, with 10 bases between. The CDR3 consists of 14 residues. Germline CDR1 and CDR2: DFQATT and SNEGSKA (reference sequence). This CDR3 is CSASTPPGANVLTF. As DNA, the CDR3 is TGCAGTGCTAGTACACCCCCCGGGGCCAACGTCCTGACTTTC.

The chain combines TRBV19 with TRBJ2-3, with 7 bases identical to TRBD2. Trimming cost V 5 bases and J 6 bases; bases outside gene matches: 8. This CDR3 is 14 amino acids long. Germline V gives CDR1 LNHDA, CDR2 SQIVND (reference sequence). The CDR3 DNA is TGTGCCAGTAGTTGGCGGGGAGGGGTGGATACGCAGTATTTT. It yields the protein CASSWRGGVDTQYF.

The chain couples TRBV5-1 to TRBJ2-3; D is unresolved. With 1 base removed from V and 0 bases from J, the gap between germline ends came to 3 bases. The germline CDR1 and CDR2 sequences are SGHRS and YFSETQ. The CDR3 totals 13 residues. CDR3 in amino acids: CASSLTSTDTQYF. The CDR3 region has the DNA TGCGCCAGCAGCTTGACTAGCACAGATACGCAGTATTTT. The entire variable domain, with the rest obtained from reference TRBV5-1 and TRBJ2-3, is as follows: KAGVTQTPRYLIKTRGQQVTLSCSPISGHRSVSWYQQTPGQGLQFLFEYFSETQRNKGNFPGRFSGRQFSNSRSEMNVSTLELGDSALYLCASSLTSTDTQYFGPGTRLTVL.

The rearrangement uses TRBV11-1 and TRBJ2-1, with D perhaps matching TRBD2 (6 bases). The germline CDR1 and CDR2 sequences are SGHAT and FQDESV (reference sequence). The CDR3 is 13 amino acids. Trimming cost V 5 bases and J 10 bases, with 15 bases left between them. CDR3 amino acids: CASSMGAGGEQFF. In DNA form, the CDR3 reads TGTGCCAGCAGCATGGGTGCTGGGGGGGAGCAGTTCTTC.

V is TRBV18 and J is TRBJ2-3; TRBD2 aligns across 12 bases. Looked up from germline, CDR1 is KGHSH and CDR2 is LQKENI. The CDR3 consists of 15 residues. The V and J ends lost 4 bases and 2 bases, in that order; junction bases with no gene match: 1. CDR3: CASSRLAGDTDTQYF. CDR3 in DNA: TGTGCCAGCTCACGACTAGCGGGAGACACAGATACGCAGTATTTT.

In this sample, this clone turned up a few times. The V gene is TRBV6-1, the J gene TRBJ2-3; weak D call: TRBD2 (6 bases). V lost 2 bases, J lost 4 bases, and 13 bases lay in between. CDR3 length: 15 residues. Germline loops: CDR1 MNHNS, CDR2 SASEGT. CDR3: CASSERRGMADTQYF. The CDR3 nucleotides are TGTGCCAGCAGTGAAAGGCGGGGTATGGCAGATACGCAGTATTTT.

The chain combines TRBV2 with TRBJ2-5; 8 nucleotides match TRBD2. Trimming removed 6 bases from V and 5 bases from J; junction bases left unmatched: 8. The CDR3 spans 14 residues. CDR1 is SNHLY, CDR2 FYNNEI, per germline. The CDR3 bases are TGTGCCAGCAGCGGGACTAGAGCAGGGGAGACCCAGTACTTC. As protein: CASSGTRAGETQYF.

The rearrangement joins TRBV30 to TRBJ2-2, with D perhaps matching TRBD1 (6 bases). The CDR3 contains 15 residues. The germline CDR1 and CDR2 sequences are GTSNPN and SVGIG (reference sequence). V shed 5 bases and J shed 3 bases, with 16 bases lying between them. The CDR3 loop is CAWEGVGADTGELFF. The CDR3 bases are TGTGCCTGGGAGGGAGTGGGGGCCGACACCGGGGAGCTGTTTTTT.

J is TRBJ2-5 and V is TRBV5-1, with 8 bases lining up with TRBD1. The V and J ends lost 4 bases and 1 base, in that order; junction bases with no gene match: 6. Germline-derived CDR1 and CDR2 are SGHRS and YFSETQ. The CDR3 is 15 residues long. CDR3 coding DNA: TGCGCCAGCAGCGGGACAGGTCTTAGCCAAGAGACCCAGTACTTC. Its protein is CASSGTGLSQETQYF.

The CDR3 spells CASRDDRPNEKLFF. The CDR3, as DNA: TGTGCCAGCAGGGATGACAGACCTAATGAAAAACTGTTTTTT. The V gene is TRBV2, the J gene TRBJ1-4; possible D gene TRBD1, 5 bases. The CDR3 is 14 amino acids. Germline assignment: CDR1 SNHLY and CDR2 FYNNEI. Trimming removed 6 bases from V and 3 bases from J, with 11 bases in between.

The CDR3 nucleotides read TGTGCCAGCAGCCAACAGGAGGGGCTCTTCTCCTACGAGCAGTACTTC. Protein sequence: CASSQQEGLFSYEQYF. The chain has TRBV4-2 and TRBJ2-7, with a weak D call TRBD2 (6 bases). Germline V lookup: CDR1 LGHNA, CDR2 YNFKEQ. The CDR3 runs to 16 residues. The V end was cut by 2 bases, the J end by 0 bases, with 14 bases between.

The chain recombines TRBV6-5 with TRBJ2-7, with 7 bases aligning to TRBD1. This CDR3 has 13 residues. The V and J ends lost 5 bases and 4 bases, in that order; junction bases with no gene match: 5. Germline V gives CDR1 MNHEY, CDR2 SVGAGI. The CDR3 reads CASSRGLGYEQYF. Written as DNA, the CDR3 is TGTGCCAGCAGTAGGGGGCTGGGGTACGAGCAGTACTTC.

The CDR3 reads CASSQEVGNEQFF. CDR3 DNA sequence: TGCGCCAGCAGCCAGGAGGTAGGCAATGAGCAGTTCTTC. The chain couples TRBV4-3 to TRBJ2-1, with a possible D match to TRBD2 (5 bases). Trimming removed 3 bases at V and 6 bases at J, with 9 bases between. The CDR3 has 13 residues. CDR1 LGHNA and CDR2 YSLEER come from the germline V gene.

The chain couples TRBV2 to TRBJ1-4; D gene unclear. Trimming removed 4 bases at V and 7 bases at J, with 10 bases between. The CDR3 spans 13 residues. The germline V gene has CDR1 SNHLY and CDR2 FYNNEI. In nucleotides, the CDR3 is TGTGCCAGCAGTGCCGGGTTGGGTGAAAAACTGTTTTTT. Translating gives CASSAGLGEKLFF.

The chain employs TRBV2 and TRBJ2-7; TRBD2 aligns across 9 bases. Unmatched junction bases numbered 10, after V lost 6 bases and J lost 1 base. There are 16 residues in the CDR3. The germline V gene has CDR1 SNHLY and CDR2 FYNNEI. CDR3 amino acids: CASRDTGGGASYEQYF. CDR3 sequence (DNA): TGTGCCAGCAGAGACACGGGCGGGGGGGCTTCCTACGAGCAGTACTTC.

V is TRBV2 and J is TRBJ2-7; 8 bases fit TRBD1. The V gene end was trimmed by 6 bases and the J gene end by 6 bases; junction bases not matched to a gene: 10. The CDR3 runs 14 residues. CDR1 SNHLY and CDR2 FYNNEI come from the germline V gene. The CDR3 DNA sequence: TGTGCCAGCAGGGCAGGGGGCGGACTACTCGAGCAGTACTTC. It codes for CASRAGGGLLEQYF.

The gene calls are TRBV4-2 and TRBJ1-2; 7 bases fit TRBD1. Germline V lookup: CDR1 LGHNA, CDR2 YNFKEQ. CDR3 length: 18 amino acids. The ends lost 0 bases at V and 2 bases at J; junction bases unmatched: 12. The DNA for the CDR3 is TGTGCCAGCAGCCAAGACAAACGCGGGCACAGGGGAAACTATGGCTACACCTTC. Amino acid sequence: CASSQDKRGHRGNYGYTF.